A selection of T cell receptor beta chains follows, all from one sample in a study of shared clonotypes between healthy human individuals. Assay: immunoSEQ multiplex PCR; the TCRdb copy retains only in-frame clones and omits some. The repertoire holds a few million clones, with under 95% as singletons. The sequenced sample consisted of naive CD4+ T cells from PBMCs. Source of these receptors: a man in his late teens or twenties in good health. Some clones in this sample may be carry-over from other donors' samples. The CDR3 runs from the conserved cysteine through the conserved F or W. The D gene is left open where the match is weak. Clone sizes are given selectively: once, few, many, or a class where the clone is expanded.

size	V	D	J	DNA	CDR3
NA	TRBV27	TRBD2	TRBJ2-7	TGTGCCAGCAGTTTATACGGGAGCGGGAACGAGCAGTACTTC	CASSLYGSGNEQYF
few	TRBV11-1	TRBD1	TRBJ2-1	TGTGCCAGCAGAAGGGCAGGGGGCAATGAGCAGTTCTTC	CASRRAGGNEQFF
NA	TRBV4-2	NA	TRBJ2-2	TGTGCCAGCAGCCAAGGGCTAGCCGCCGGGGAGCTGTTTTTT	CASSQGLAAGELFF
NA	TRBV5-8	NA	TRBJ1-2	TGTGCCAGCAGCCTAGACCTCCGTGGGAACTATGGCTACACCTTC	CASSLDLRGNYGYTF
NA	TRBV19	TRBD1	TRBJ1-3	TGTGCCAGTAGTCCCAGGGGGACTGGAAACACCATATATTTT	CASSPRGTGNTIYF
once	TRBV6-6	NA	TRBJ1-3	TGTGCCAGCAGTTACTCGCTGGCCATATATTTT	CASSYSLAIYF
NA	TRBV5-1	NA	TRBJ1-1	TGCGCCAGCAGCTTGGAACCGGGACGTGACACTGAAGCTTTCTTT	CASSLEPGRDTEAFF
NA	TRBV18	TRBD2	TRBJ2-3	TGTGCCAGCTCGCCCGGACTAGCGGGAGCAGATACGCAGTATTTT	CASSPGLAGADTQYF
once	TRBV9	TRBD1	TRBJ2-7	TGTGCCAGCGGAGGACAGGGGGGATTCTACGAGCAGTACTTC	CASGGQGGFYEQYF
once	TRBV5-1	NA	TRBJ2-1	TGCGCCAGCAGCCCAAACCCCGACTTAAACAATGAGCAGTTCTTC	CASSPNPDLNNEQFF
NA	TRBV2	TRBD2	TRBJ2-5	TGTGCCAGCAGTGAAGTGGTAGCGGGAGGTGGGGCAGAGACCCAGTACTTC	CASSEVVAGGGAETQYF
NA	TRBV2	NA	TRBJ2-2	TGTGCCAGCAGGGGACGGGGATCTGGGGAGCTGTTTTTT	CASRGRGSGELFF
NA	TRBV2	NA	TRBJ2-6	TGTGCCAGCAGTAAGAGCTCTGGGGCCAACGTCCTGACTTTC	CASSKSSGANVLTF
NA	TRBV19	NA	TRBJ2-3	TGTGCCAGTAGTGACAGACGCACAGATACGCAGTATTTT	CASSDRRTDTQYF
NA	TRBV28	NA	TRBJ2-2	TGTGCCAGCGGCTTGATAGGAACCGCAGGGGAGCTGTTTTTT	CASGLIGTAGELFF
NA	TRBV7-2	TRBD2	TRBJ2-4	TGTGCCAGCACCGTCCTAGCGGGAGGAGAGGAGTACTTC	CASTVLAGGEEYF
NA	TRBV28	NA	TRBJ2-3	TGTGCCAGCAGTATCTATAGCGGTCGGGATACGCAGTATTTT	CASSIYSGRDTQYF
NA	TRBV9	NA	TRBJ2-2	TGTGCCAGCAGCGTACAAGGCACCGGGGAGCTGTTTTTT	CASSVQGTGELFF
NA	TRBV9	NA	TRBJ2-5	TGTGCCAGCAGCGTATTAGAGGGAGATAGAGAGACCCAGTACTTC	CASSVLEGDRETQYF
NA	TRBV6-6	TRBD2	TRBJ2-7	TGTGCCAGCAGCCCCAGACTAGCGGGACCTTACGAGCAGTACTTC	CASSPRLAGPYEQYF
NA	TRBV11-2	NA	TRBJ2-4	TGTGCCAGCAGCTTAGTGGACGGCTCTGAGGACATTCAGTACTTC	CASSLVDGSEDIQYF
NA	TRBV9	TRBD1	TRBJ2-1	TGTGCCAGCAGCGCCCGGGACAGTCCCTTTACCTACAATGAGCAGTTCTTC	CASSARDSPFTYNEQFF